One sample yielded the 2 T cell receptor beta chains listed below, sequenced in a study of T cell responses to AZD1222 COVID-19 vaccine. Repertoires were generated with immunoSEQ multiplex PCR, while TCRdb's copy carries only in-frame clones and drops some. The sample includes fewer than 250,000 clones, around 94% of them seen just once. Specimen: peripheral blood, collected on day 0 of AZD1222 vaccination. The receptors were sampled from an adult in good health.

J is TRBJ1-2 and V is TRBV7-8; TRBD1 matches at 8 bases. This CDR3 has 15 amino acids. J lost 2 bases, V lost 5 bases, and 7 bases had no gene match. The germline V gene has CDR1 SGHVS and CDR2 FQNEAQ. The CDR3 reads CASSPLGQGNYGYTF. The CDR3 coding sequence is TGTGCCAGCAGCCCCCTTGGACAGGGAAACTATGGCTACACCTTC.

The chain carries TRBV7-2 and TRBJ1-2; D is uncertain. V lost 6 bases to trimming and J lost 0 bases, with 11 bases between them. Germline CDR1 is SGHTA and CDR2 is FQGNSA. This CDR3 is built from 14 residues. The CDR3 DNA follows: TGTGCCAGCAGGGCTGCGGGCCCTAACTATGGCTACACCTTC. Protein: CASRAAGPNYGYTF.